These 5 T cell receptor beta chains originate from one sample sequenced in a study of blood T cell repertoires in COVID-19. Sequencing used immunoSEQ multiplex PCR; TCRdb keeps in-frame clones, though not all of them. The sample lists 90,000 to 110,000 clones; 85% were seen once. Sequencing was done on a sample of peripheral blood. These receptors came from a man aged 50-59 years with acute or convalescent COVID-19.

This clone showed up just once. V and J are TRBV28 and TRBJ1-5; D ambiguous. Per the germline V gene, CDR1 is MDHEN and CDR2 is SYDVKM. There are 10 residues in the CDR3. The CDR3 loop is CGAGDQPQHF. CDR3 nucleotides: TGTGGGGCCGGGGATCAGCCCCAGCATTTT.

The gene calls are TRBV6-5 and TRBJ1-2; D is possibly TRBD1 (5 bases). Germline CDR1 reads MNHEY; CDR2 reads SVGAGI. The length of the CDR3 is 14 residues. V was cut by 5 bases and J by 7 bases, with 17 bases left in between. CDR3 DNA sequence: TGTGCCAGCAGTCTGCAGGGCCCCGACGGTGGCTACACCTTC. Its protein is CASSLQGPDGGYTF.

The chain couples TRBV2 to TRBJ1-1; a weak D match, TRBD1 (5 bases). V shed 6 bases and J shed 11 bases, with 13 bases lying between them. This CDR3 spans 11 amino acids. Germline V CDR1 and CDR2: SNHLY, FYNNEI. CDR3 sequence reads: CASSYVRGAFF. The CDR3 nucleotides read TGTGCCAGCAGCTACGTAAGGGGTGCTTTCTTT.

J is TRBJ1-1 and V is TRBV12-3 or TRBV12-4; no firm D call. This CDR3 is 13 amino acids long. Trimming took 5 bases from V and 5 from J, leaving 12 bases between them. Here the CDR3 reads CASSPGIGTEAFF. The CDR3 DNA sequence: TGTGCCAGCAGTCCGGGGATAGGGACTGAAGCTTTCTTT.

Here the CDR3 DNA reads TGTGCCAGCAGTTTTCGGGGACTAGCGGGACCCACAGATACGCAGTATTTT. It is translated as CASSFRGLAGPTDTQYF. The chain uses TRBV27 and TRBJ2-3, with 13 bases fitting TRBD2. CDR3 length equals 17 residues. The junction had 5 bases not matched to a gene; V was cut back by 3 bases and J by 2 bases. The germline CDR1 and CDR2 sequences are MNHEY and SMNVEV (reference sequence).